This T cell receptor beta chain was documented in a study of OX40 agonist ivuxolimab in advanced cancers. In the study overall: One patient with hepatocellular carcinoma and two with cutaneous melanoma, three in all, had partial responses.

This CDR3 is 15 amino acids long. V lost 5 bases, J lost 1 base, and 15 bases lay in between. Germline CDR1 reads SGHTA; CDR2 reads FQGNSA. Measured with immunoSEQ multiplex PCR; TCRdb has only the in-frame clones, and not every one. The data contain 60,000 to 100,000 clones, more than 75% of them singletons. The sequence was obtained from an adult with an advanced solid tumor such as melanoma, head and neck, liver or kidney cancer. This material consisted of CD4+ or CD8+ T cells sorted from blood, taken in a trial of the OX40 agonist ivuxolimab. The chain carries TRBV7-2 and TRBJ2-7; possible D gene TRBD1, 7 bases. CDR3 residues: CASSPPTGRSYEQYF. CDR3 DNA: TGTGCCAGCAGCCCTCCGACAGGGAGGTCCTACGAGCAGTACTTC.